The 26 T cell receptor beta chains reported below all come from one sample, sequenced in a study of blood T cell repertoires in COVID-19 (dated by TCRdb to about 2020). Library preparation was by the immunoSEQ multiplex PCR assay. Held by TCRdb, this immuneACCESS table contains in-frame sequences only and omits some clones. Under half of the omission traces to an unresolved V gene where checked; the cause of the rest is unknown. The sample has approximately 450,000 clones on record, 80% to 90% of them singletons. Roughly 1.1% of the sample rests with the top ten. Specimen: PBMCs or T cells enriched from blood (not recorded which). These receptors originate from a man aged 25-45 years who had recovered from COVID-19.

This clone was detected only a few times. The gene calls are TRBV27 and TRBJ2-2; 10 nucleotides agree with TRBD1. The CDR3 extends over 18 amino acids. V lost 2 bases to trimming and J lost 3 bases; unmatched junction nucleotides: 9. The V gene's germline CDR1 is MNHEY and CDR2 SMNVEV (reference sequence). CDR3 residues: CASSLTSRTGGDTGELFF. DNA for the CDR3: TGTGCCAGCAGTTTAACTAGCCGGACAGGGGGTGACACCGGGGAGCTGTTTTTT.

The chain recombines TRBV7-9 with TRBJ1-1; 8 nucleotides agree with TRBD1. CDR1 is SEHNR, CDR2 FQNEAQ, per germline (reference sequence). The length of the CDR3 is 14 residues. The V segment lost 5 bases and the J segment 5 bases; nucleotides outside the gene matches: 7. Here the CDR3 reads CASSNPGQGTEAFF. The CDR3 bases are TGTGCCAGCAGCAATCCTGGACAGGGAACTGAAGCTTTCTTT.

The CDR3 spells CASNWNTEAFF. As DNA, the CDR3 is TGTGCCAGCAACTGGAACACTGAAGCTTTCTTT. The J gene is TRBJ1-1, the V gene TRBV28; D remains ambiguous. CDR3 length: 11 residues. Germline values: CDR1 MDHEN, CDR2 SYDVKM. Trimming removed 7 bases at V and 1 base at J, with 4 bases between.

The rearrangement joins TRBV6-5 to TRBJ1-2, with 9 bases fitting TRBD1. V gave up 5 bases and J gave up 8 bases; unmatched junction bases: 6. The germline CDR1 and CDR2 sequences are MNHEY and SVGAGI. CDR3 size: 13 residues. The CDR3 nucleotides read TGTGCCAGCAGTCGGGACAGGGAGTACGGCTACACCTTC. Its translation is CASSRDREYGYTF.

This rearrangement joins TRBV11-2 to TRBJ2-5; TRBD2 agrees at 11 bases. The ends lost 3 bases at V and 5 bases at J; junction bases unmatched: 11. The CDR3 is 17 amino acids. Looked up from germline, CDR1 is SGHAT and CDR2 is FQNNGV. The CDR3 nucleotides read TGTGCCAGCAGCTTCTCTTCACTAGCGGGAGAACTGGAGACCCAGTACTTC. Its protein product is CASSFSSLAGELETQYF.

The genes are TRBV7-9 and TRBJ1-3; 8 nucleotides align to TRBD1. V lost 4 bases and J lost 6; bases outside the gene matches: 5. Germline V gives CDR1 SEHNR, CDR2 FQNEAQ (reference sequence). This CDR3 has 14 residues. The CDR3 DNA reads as TGTGCCAGCAGCTCTACGACAGGGGAAAACACCATATATTTT. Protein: CASSSTTGENTIYF.

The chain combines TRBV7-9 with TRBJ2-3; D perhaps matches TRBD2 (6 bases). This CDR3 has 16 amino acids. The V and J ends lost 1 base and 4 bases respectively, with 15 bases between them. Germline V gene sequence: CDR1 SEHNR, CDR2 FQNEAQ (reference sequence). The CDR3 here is CASSLVTGVGSDTQYF. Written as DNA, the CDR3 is TGTGCCAGCAGCTTAGTTACGGGAGTAGGGTCAGATACGCAGTATTTT.

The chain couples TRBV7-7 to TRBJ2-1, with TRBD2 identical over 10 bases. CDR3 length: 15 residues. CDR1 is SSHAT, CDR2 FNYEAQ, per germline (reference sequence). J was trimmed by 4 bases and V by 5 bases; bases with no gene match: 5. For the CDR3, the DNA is TGTGCCAGCAGCGTGACTAGCGGGTCTTACAATGAGCAGTTCTTC. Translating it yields CASSVTSGSYNEQFF.

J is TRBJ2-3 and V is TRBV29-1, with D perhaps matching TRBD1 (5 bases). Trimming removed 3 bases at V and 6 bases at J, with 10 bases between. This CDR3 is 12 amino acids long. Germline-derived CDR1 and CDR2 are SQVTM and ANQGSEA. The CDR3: CSVDTGGDTQYF. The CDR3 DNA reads TGCAGCGTTGATACAGGTGGGGATACGCAGTATTTT.

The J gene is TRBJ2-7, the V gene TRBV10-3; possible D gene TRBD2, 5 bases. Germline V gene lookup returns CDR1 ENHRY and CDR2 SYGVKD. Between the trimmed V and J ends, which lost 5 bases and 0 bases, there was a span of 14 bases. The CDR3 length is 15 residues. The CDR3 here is CAISQAVQSSYEQYF. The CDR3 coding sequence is TGTGCCATCAGTCAAGCGGTCCAGAGCTCCTACGAGCAGTACTTC.

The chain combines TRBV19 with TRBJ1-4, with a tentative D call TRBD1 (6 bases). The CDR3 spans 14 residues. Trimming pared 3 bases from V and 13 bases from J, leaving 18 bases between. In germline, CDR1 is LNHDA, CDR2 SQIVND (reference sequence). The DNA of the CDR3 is TGTGCCAGTAGTATGGACAGAATCCCCGTCGGACTGTTTTTT. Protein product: CASSMDRIPVGLFF. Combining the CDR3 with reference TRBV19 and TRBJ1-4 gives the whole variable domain DGGITQSPKYLFRKEGQNVTLSCEQNLNHDAMYWYRQDPGQGLRLIYYSQIVNDFQKGDIAEGYSVSREKKESFPLTVTSAQKNPTAFYLCASSMDRIPVGLFFGSGTQLSVL.

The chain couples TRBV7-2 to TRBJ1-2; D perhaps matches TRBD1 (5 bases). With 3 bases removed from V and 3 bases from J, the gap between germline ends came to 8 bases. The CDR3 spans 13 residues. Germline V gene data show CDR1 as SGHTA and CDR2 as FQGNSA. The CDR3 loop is CASSFGGDYGYTF. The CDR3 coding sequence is TGTGCCAGCAGCTTTGGGGGGGACTATGGCTACACCTTC.

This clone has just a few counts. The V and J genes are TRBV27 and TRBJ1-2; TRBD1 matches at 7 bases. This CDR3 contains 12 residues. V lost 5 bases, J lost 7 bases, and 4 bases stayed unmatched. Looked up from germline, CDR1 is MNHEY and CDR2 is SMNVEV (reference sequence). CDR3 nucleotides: TGTGCCAGCAGTGACAGGGTCGGTGGCTACACCTTC. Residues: CASSDRVGGYTF.

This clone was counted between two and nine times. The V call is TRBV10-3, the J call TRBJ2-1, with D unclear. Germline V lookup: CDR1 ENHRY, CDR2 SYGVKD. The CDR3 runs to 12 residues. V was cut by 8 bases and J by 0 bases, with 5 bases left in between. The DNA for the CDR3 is TGTGCCATCGAGAGCTCCTACAATGAGCAGTTCTTC. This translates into CAIESSYNEQFF.

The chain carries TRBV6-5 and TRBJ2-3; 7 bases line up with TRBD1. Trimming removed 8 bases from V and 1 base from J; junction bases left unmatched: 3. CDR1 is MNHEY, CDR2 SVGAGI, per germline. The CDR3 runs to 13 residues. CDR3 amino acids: CASSDRGTDTQYF. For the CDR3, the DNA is TGTGCCAGCTCTGACAGGGGCACAGATACGCAGTATTTT.

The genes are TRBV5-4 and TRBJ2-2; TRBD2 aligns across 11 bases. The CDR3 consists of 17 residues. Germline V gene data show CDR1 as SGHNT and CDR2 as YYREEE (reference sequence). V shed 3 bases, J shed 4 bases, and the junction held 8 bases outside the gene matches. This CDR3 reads CASSSIAGGRGTGELFF. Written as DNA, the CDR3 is TGTGCCAGCAGCTCAATAGCGGGAGGGCGCGGCACCGGGGAGCTGTTTTTT.

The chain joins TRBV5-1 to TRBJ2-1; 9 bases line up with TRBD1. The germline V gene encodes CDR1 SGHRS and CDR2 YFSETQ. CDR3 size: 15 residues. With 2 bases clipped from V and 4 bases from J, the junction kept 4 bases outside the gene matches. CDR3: CASSLRDREYNEQFF. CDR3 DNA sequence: TGCGCCAGCAGCTTACGGGACAGGGAATACAATGAGCAGTTCTTC.

CDR3 DNA sequence: TGTGCCAGCAGCTTAGGGCGGGGCACACCTGCGGACACTGAAGCTTTCTTT. Its protein product is CASSLGRGTPADTEAFF. The chain links TRBV7-9 to TRBJ1-1, with D perhaps TRBD1 (5 bases). The V end was cut by 1 base, the J end by 3 bases, with 18 bases between. The CDR3 sequence is 17 residues long. Germline loops: CDR1 SEHNR, CDR2 FQNEAQ (reference sequence). Together with reference TRBV7-9 and TRBJ1-1, the CDR3 gives the full variable domain: DTGVSQNPRHKITKRGQNVTFRCDPISEHNRLYWYRQTLGQGPEFLTYFQNEAQLEKSRLLSDRFSAERPKGSFSTLEIQRTEQGDSAMYLCASSLGRGTPADTEAFFGQGTRLTVV.

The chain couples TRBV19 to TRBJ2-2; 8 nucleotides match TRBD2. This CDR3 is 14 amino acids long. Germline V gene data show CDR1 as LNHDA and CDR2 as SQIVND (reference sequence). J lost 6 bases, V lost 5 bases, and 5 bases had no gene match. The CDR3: CASSFTTSAGELFF. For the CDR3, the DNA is TGTGCCAGTAGTTTCACGACTAGCGCCGGGGAGCTGTTTTTT.

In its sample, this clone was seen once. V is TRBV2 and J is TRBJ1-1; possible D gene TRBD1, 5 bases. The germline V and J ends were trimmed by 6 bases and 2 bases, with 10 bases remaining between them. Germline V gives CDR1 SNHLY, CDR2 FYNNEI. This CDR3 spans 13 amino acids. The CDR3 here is CASRRQGNTEAFF. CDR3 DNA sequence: TGTGCCAGCAGGCGCCAGGGAAACACTGAAGCTTTCTTT.

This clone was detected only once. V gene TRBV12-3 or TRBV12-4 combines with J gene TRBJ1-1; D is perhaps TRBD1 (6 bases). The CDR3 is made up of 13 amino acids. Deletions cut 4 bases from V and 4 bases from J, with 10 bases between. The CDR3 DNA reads TGTGCCAGCAGTTCGACAGGACTCACTGAAGCTTTCTTT. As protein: CASSSTGLTEAFF.

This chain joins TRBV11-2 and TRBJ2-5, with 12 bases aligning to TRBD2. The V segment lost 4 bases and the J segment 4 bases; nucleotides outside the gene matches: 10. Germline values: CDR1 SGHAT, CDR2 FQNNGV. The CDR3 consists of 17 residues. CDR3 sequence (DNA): TGTGCCAGCAGCTCTCGGACTAGCGGGACAGAGTTAGAGACCCAGTACTTC. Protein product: CASSSRTSGTELETQYF.

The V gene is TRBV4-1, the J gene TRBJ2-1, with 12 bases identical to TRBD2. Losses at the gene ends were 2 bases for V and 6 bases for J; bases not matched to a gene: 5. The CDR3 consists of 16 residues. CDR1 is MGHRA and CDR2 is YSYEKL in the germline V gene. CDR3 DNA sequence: TGCGCCAGCAGCCAACGACTAGCGGGAGATTTCAATGAGCAGTTCTTC. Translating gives CASSQRLAGDFNEQFF.

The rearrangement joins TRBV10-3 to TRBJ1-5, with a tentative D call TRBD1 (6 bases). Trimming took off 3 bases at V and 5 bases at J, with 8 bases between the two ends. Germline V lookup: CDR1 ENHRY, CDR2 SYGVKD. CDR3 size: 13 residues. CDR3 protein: CAISEQGDQPQHF. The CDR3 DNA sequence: TGTGCCATCAGTGAACAGGGCGATCAGCCCCAGCATTTT.

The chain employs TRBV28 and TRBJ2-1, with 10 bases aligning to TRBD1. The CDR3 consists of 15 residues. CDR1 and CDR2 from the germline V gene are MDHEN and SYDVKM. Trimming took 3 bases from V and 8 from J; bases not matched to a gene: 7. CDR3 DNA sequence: TGTGCCAGCAGTTTTTGGACAGGGGGAAGGTATGAGCAGTTCTTC. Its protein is CASSFWTGGRYEQFF.

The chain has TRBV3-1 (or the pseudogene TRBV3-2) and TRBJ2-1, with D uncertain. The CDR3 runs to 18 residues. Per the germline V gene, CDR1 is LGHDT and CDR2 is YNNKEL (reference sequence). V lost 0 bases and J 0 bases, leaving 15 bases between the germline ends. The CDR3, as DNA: TGTGCCAGCAGCCAAGATGCCTTGGCGAGGAGCTCCTACAATGAGCAGTTCTTC. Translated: CASSQDALARSSYNEQFF.